One T cell receptor beta chain is described in this entry. The conserved phenylalanine or tryptophan normally closing the CDR3 is absent here, so this likely arose from a read error. An amount of RNA that ranged from roughly 0.45 to 1 ug was reverse transcribed with random hexamers. MiXCR, applied by TCRdb to the immunoSEQ multiplex PCR reads, yields one record per CDR3 protein. The table includes about 160,000 distinct CDR3 sequences, 92% detected once. This sample stems from a study of CD8 T cells in Susac syndrome. This CDR3 is built from 14 residues. Trimming removed 4 bases at V and 4 bases at J, with 14 bases between. The germline V gene encodes CDR1 DFQATT and CDR2 SNEGSKA (reference sequence).

The sequencing sample was made of CD4+ T cells from PBMCs. The sequence was collected from a human donor in good health. J is TRBJ1-5 and V is TRBV20-1; D remains unclear. The DNA of the CDR3 is TGCAGTGCTATTCATCTGGTGGAGAATCAGCCCCAGCATTTG. Its protein product is CSAIHLVENQPQHL.